A selection of T cell receptor beta chains follows, all from one sample in a study of T cell responses to AZD1222 COVID-19 vaccine. Here immunoSEQ multiplex PCR was the method, and the copy in TCRdb shows in-frame clones only, minus some. The sample has 150,000 to 200,000 clones; approximately 91% are singletons. The sequencing used peripheral blood, collected 28 days after the second AZD1222 dose. The receptors here all came from an adult who received the AZD1222 COVID-19 vaccine. Each CDR3 is given with its conserved first and last residue. A D gene is named only where the DNA matches it firmly. Not every row has a clone size; where given, it reads once, few, many or a size class.

d_call: NA
v_call: TRBV28
clone_size: NA
cdr3_length: 16
j_call: TRBJ1-6
cdr3_aa: CASRHQTNLRNSPLHF
cdr3_nt: TGTGCCAGCCGCCATCAAACCAATTTGAGGAATTCACCCCTCCACTTT

d_call: NA
v_call: TRBV9
clone_size: once
cdr3_length: 13
j_call: TRBJ1-3
cdr3_aa: CASTGGSGNTIYF
cdr3_nt: TGTGCCAGCACAGGAGGCTCTGGAAACACCATATATTTT

d_call: NA
v_call: TRBV7-2
clone_size: NA
cdr3_length: 15
j_call: TRBJ2-3
cdr3_aa: CASSSSGGRTDTQYF
cdr3_nt: TGTGCCAGCAGCTCATCAGGAGGGCGCACAGATACGCAGTATTTT

d_call: TRBD1
v_call: TRBV28
clone_size: NA
cdr3_length: 15
j_call: TRBJ2-4
cdr3_aa: CASSPRGQGGNIQYF
cdr3_nt: TGTGCCAGCAGTCCACGGGGACAGGGGGGAAACATTCAGTACTTC

d_call: NA
v_call: TRBV30
clone_size: once
cdr3_length: 15
j_call: TRBJ1-5
cdr3_aa: CACHPRGGGNQPQHF
cdr3_nt: TGTGCCTGCCACCCCCGAGGGGGGGGCAATCAGCCCCAGCATTTT

d_call: NA
v_call: TRBV6-1
clone_size: NA
cdr3_length: 13
j_call: TRBJ2-1
cdr3_aa: CASSELGGNEQFF
cdr3_nt: TGTGCCAGCAGTGAATTAGGCGGCAATGAGCAGTTCTTC

d_call: NA
v_call: TRBV12-2
clone_size: NA
cdr3_length: 16
j_call: TRBJ1-1
cdr3_aa: CASRRQGVSAGAEAFF
cdr3_nt: TGTGCAAGTCGCCGACAGGGGGTTTCAGCAGGTGCTGAAGCTTTCTTT

d_call: NA
v_call: TRBV6-5
clone_size: NA
cdr3_length: 15
j_call: TRBJ1-1
cdr3_aa: CASSMTGTLNTEAFF
cdr3_nt: TGTGCCAGCAGTATGACCGGGACATTGAACACTGAAGCTTTCTTT

d_call: NA
v_call: TRBV11-2
clone_size: NA
cdr3_length: 12
j_call: TRBJ1-4
cdr3_aa: CASSSPEEKLFF
cdr3_nt: TGTGCCAGCAGCTCGCCGGAGGAAAAACTGTTTTTT

d_call: NA
v_call: TRBV4-2
clone_size: NA
cdr3_length: 17
j_call: TRBJ1-4
cdr3_aa: CASKTTALAFPIEKLFF
cdr3_nt: TGTGCCAGCAAGACCACCGCTCTGGCCTTCCCTATTGAAAAACTGTTTTTT

d_call: TRBD2
v_call: TRBV6-1
clone_size: NA
cdr3_length: 16
j_call: TRBJ2-7
cdr3_aa: CASSEAPLASNYEQYF
cdr3_nt: TGTGCCAGCAGTGAAGCGCCACTAGCGAGCAACTACGAGCAGTACTTC

d_call: NA
v_call: TRBV29-1
clone_size: once
cdr3_length: 13
j_call: TRBJ2-1
cdr3_aa: CSLGRQEGYEQFF
cdr3_nt: TGCAGCCTGGGAAGACAGGAGGGCTATGAGCAGTTCTTC

d_call: TRBD1
v_call: TRBV6-5
clone_size: few
cdr3_length: 15
j_call: TRBJ1-2
cdr3_aa: CASRSWTGLNYGYTF
cdr3_nt: TGTGCCAGCAGATCCTGGACAGGACTAAACTATGGCTACACCTTC

d_call: NA
v_call: TRBV5-1
clone_size: NA
cdr3_length: 13
j_call: TRBJ1-4
cdr3_aa: CASRSQDNEKLFF
cdr3_nt: TGCGCCAGCAGGTCACAAGATAATGAAAAACTGTTTTTT

d_call: NA
v_call: TRBV28
clone_size: once
cdr3_length: 13
j_call: TRBJ1-1
cdr3_aa: CASSLEGGTEAFF
cdr3_nt: TGTGCCAGCAGTTTAGAGGGGGGCACTGAAGCTTTCTTT

d_call: NA
v_call: TRBV7-9
clone_size: NA
cdr3_length: 14
j_call: TRBJ2-5
cdr3_aa: CASSSGTLKETQYF
cdr3_nt: TGTGCCAGCAGCTCAGGGACTCTAAAAGAGACCCAGTACTTC

d_call: TRBD1
v_call: TRBV30
clone_size: once
cdr3_length: 13
j_call: TRBJ1-4
cdr3_aa: CAWSGQGRGSVFF
cdr3_nt: TGTGCCTGGAGTGGACAGGGCAGGGGGTCAGTGTTTTTT

d_call: NA
v_call: TRBV11-3
clone_size: NA
cdr3_length: 14
j_call: TRBJ2-5
cdr3_aa: CASSLRSGSWTQYF
cdr3_nt: TGTGCCAGCAGCTTAAGGTCAGGGTCGTGGACCCAGTACTTC

d_call: NA
v_call: TRBV25-1
clone_size: NA
cdr3_length: 12
j_call: TRBJ2-1
cdr3_aa: CASRQGYNEQFF
cdr3_nt: TGTGCCAGCAGGCAGGGTTACAATGAGCAGTTCTTC

d_call: NA
v_call: TRBV24-1
clone_size: NA
cdr3_length: 12
j_call: TRBJ2-1
cdr3_aa: CATTSRNNEQFF
cdr3_nt: TGTGCCACCACCTCAAGGAACAATGAGCAGTTCTTC

d_call: TRBD2
v_call: TRBV6-2/TRBV6-3
clone_size: NA
cdr3_length: 15
j_call: TRBJ2-3
cdr3_aa: CASSDSGVSTDTQYF
cdr3_nt: TGTGCCAGCAGTGATAGCGGGGTTAGCACAGATACGCAGTATTTT

d_call: TRBD2
v_call: TRBV7-3
clone_size: NA
cdr3_length: 17
j_call: TRBJ2-7
cdr3_aa: CASSLIPTSGSLYEQYF
cdr3_nt: TGTGCCAGCAGCTTAATCCCGACTAGCGGGAGTCTCTACGAGCAGTACTTC

d_call: NA
v_call: TRBV2
clone_size: NA
cdr3_length: 12
j_call: TRBJ2-5
cdr3_aa: CASSEAAETQYF
cdr3_nt: TGTGCCAGCAGTGAAGCCGCGGAGACCCAGTACTTC

d_call: NA
v_call: TRBV28
clone_size: NA
cdr3_length: 16
j_call: TRBJ1-5
cdr3_aa: CATQAPEGYSNQPQHF
cdr3_nt: TGTGCCACGCAGGCTCCCGAGGGGTATAGCAATCAGCCCCAGCATTTT

d_call: NA
v_call: TRBV6-6
clone_size: NA
cdr3_length: 16
j_call: TRBJ2-2
cdr3_aa: CASSYSSGFNTGELFF
cdr3_nt: TGTGCCAGCAGTTACTCTTCAGGGTTTAACACCGGGGAGCTGTTTTTT

d_call: NA
v_call: TRBV24-1
clone_size: NA
cdr3_length: 16
j_call: TRBJ1-2
cdr3_aa: CATSDPTLAFNYGYTF
cdr3_nt: TGTGCCACCAGTGACCCAACCCTAGCATTTAACTATGGCTACACCTTC

d_call: NA
v_call: TRBV19
clone_size: NA
cdr3_length: 14
j_call: TRBJ1-1
cdr3_aa: CASIVRGADTEAFF
cdr3_nt: TGTGCCAGTATAGTCCGGGGCGCGGACACTGAAGCTTTCTTT

d_call: NA
v_call: TRBV18
clone_size: NA
cdr3_length: 14
j_call: TRBJ1-5
cdr3_aa: CASSPPSRDQPQHF
cdr3_nt: TGTGCCAGCTCACCACCGAGCAGGGATCAGCCCCAGCATTTT

d_call: NA
v_call: TRBV19
clone_size: NA
cdr3_length: 12
j_call: TRBJ1-2
cdr3_aa: CASSTRIYGYTF
cdr3_nt: TGTGCCAGTAGTACTCGAATCTATGGCTACACCTTC

d_call: TRBD1
v_call: TRBV6-2/TRBV6-3
clone_size: few
cdr3_length: 15
j_call: TRBJ2-1
cdr3_aa: CASSFRDRVHHEQFF
cdr3_nt: TGTGCCAGCAGTTTCCGGGACAGGGTCCACCATGAGCAGTTCTTC

d_call: TRBD1
v_call: TRBV2
clone_size: NA
cdr3_length: 12
j_call: TRBJ1-1
cdr3_aa: CASRDSNTEAFF
cdr3_nt: TGTGCCAGCCGGGACAGCAACACTGAAGCTTTCTTT

d_call: TRBD2
v_call: TRBV7-8
clone_size: NA
cdr3_length: 17
j_call: TRBJ2-7
cdr3_aa: CASSLGLLAWGSYEQYF
cdr3_nt: TGTGCCAGCAGCTTAGGATTACTAGCGTGGGGCTCCTACGAGCAGTACTTC

d_call: NA
v_call: TRBV7-9
clone_size: once
cdr3_length: 16
j_call: TRBJ2-6
cdr3_aa: CASSLDFGRGANVLTF
cdr3_nt: TGTGCCAGCAGCTTAGACTTCGGGCGTGGGGCCAACGTCCTGACTTTC

d_call: TRBD1
v_call: TRBV15
clone_size: once
cdr3_length: 15
j_call: TRBJ1-5
cdr3_aa: CATSRDPRDSQPQHF
cdr3_nt: TGTGCCACCAGCAGAGATCCCCGGGACAGCCAGCCCCAGCATTTT

d_call: TRBD1
v_call: TRBV4-1
clone_size: once
cdr3_length: 16
j_call: TRBJ2-5
cdr3_aa: CASSLTGTGDKETQYF
cdr3_nt: TGCGCCAGCAGCCTAACCGGGACAGGGGATAAAGAGACCCAGTACTTC

d_call: TRBD1
v_call: TRBV4-1
clone_size: NA
cdr3_length: 14
j_call: TRBJ1-5
cdr3_aa: CASSQLGGDQPQHF
cdr3_nt: TGCGCCAGCAGCCAACTAGGGGGCGATCAGCCCCAGCATTTT

d_call: TRBD1
v_call: TRBV30
clone_size: NA
cdr3_length: 15
j_call: TRBJ1-1
cdr3_aa: CAWSGASGGHTEAFF
cdr3_nt: TGTGCCTGGAGTGGAGCGTCAGGGGGGCACACTGAAGCTTTCTTT

d_call: NA
v_call: TRBV30
clone_size: NA
cdr3_length: 14
j_call: TRBJ1-6
cdr3_aa: CAWSLRAGSSPLHF
cdr3_nt: TGTGCCTGGAGTCTTCGGGCAGGATCTTCACCCCTCCACTTT

d_call: NA
v_call: TRBV7-2
clone_size: NA
cdr3_length: 15
j_call: TRBJ1-3
cdr3_aa: CASSLFGAAGNTIYF
cdr3_nt: TGTGCCAGCAGCTTATTCGGGGCTGCTGGAAACACCATATATTTT

d_call: NA
v_call: TRBV7-9
clone_size: once
cdr3_length: 16
j_call: TRBJ2-1
cdr3_aa: CASSLIGRVGLDEQFF
cdr3_nt: TGTGCCAGCAGCTTAATTGGGCGAGTAGGGTTAGATGAGCAGTTCTTC

d_call: NA
v_call: TRBV18
clone_size: few
cdr3_length: 14
j_call: TRBJ1-6
cdr3_aa: CASSLSTLNSPLHF
cdr3_nt: TGTGCCAGCTCACTATCGACTTTGAATTCACCCCTCCACTTT

d_call: NA
v_call: TRBV28
clone_size: NA
cdr3_length: 11
j_call: TRBJ2-7
cdr3_aa: CASSRQNEQYF
cdr3_nt: TGTGCCAGCAGTAGACAGAACGAGCAGTACTTC